This TCR beta chain was documented in a study of monozygotic twins with cystic fibrosis. Study context: Library input was 2.5 to 3.5 micrograms of fragmented DNA, with approximately 16 PCR cycles.

Germline loops: CDR1 SGHTA, CDR2 FQGNSA. Between the trimmed V and J ends, which lost 1 base and 7 bases, there was a span of 5 bases. This CDR3 contains 11 residues. Study results and limitations: No link emerged between shared CDR3 counts and age, concordance or severity.

A note on this clone: Its cognate antigen is unknown.

Measured with immunoSEQ multiplex PCR; TCRdb has only the in-frame clones, and not every one. The repertoire has about 22,000 clones, around 97% of them found once; the top ten carry 0.12% to 0.15%. This chain links TRBV7-2 with TRBJ2-7; tentative D call: TRBD1 (5 bases). The receptor was derived from a girl under 18 with cystic fibrosis. The sequenced material came from blood. The CDR3 nucleotides read TGTGCCAGCAGCTTAGGGACAGAGCAGTACTTC. It codes for CASSLGTEQYF.